This entry features one T cell receptor beta chain sequence. Germline V CDR1 and CDR2: LNHDA, SQIVND (reference sequence). Trimming took 4 bases from V and 1 from J, leaving 10 bases between them. The CDR3 is made up of 14 amino acids. This specimen comes from a study of blood T cell repertoires in COVID-19. TCRdb keeps only in-frame clones here, not all; method: immunoSEQ multiplex PCR. This sample has more than 120,000 clones, with around 87% found just once. This receptor was taken from a man between 45 and 60 years old who had recovered from COVID-19. Sequencing was done on a sample of peripheral blood. The V gene is TRBV19, the J gene TRBJ1-1; no firm D call. As DNA, the CDR3 is TGTGCCAGTAGTAGGCCCGACAAGAACACTGAAGCTTTCTTT. This translates into CASSRPDKNTEAFF.